The rows below give T cell receptor beta chains drawn from one sample of a study of T cell changes during pregnancy in multiple sclerosis. Produced via immunoSEQ multiplex PCR; TCRdb's table is partial and in-frame only. Of tens of thousands of clones in the sample, 85% to 95% were seen once. Sequenced material: peripheral blood. These receptors were obtained from a female donor with multiple sclerosis, enrolled in a pregnancy study. Both conserved end residues are part of each CDR3. A D gene is named only where the DNA matches it firmly. Not all rows give a size; the values are once, few, many and, for expanded clones, a class.

TRBD2	TRBV19	TRBJ2-1	.	TGTGCCAGTAGTATACCCGGGACTAGCGTTCCTGAGCAGTTCTTC	CASSIPGTSVPEQFF
.	TRBV11-2	TRBJ2-6	.	TGTGCCAGCAGCCTCCTAGGCTCTGGGGCCAACGTCCTGACTTTC	CASSLLGSGANVLTF
TRBD1	TRBV7-2	TRBJ1-5	.	TGTGCCAGCAGCTCGGGACAGGGGGGACAGCCCCAGCATTTT	CASSSGQGGQPQHF
.	TRBV27	TRBJ2-5	.	TGTGCCAGCAGATTTACTCAGGAGACCCAGTACTTC	CASRFTQETQYF
TRBD2	TRBV6-4	TRBJ2-3	.	TGTGCCAGCAGTGACGGGAGGGCCACAGATACGCAGTATTTT	CASSDGRATDTQYF
TRBD1	TRBV29-1	TRBJ1-1	.	TGCAGCGTCGCACACAGGGGGCACACTGAAGCTTTCTTT	CSVAHRGHTEAFF
TRBD2	TRBV27	TRBJ2-3	.	TGTGCCAGCAGTTCAGGGACTAGCGGTAGCACAGATACGCAGTATTTT	CASSSGTSGSTDTQYF
.	TRBV6-6	TRBJ1-2	.	TGTGCCAGCAGTTACGTGGCGGATAACTATGGCTACACCTTC	CASSYVADNYGYTF
TRBD1	TRBV6-6	TRBJ1-3	.	TGTGCCAGCAGTGGACAGGGAGCCTTCTCTGGAAACACCATATATTTT	CASSGQGAFSGNTIYF
.	TRBV5-4	TRBJ1-3	.	TGTGCCAGCAGCTTGGGGTTGCAGCGAAACACCATATATTTT	CASSLGLQRNTIYF
.	TRBV6-1	TRBJ1-4	.	TGTGCCAGCAGTGGACGTCTTGATGAAAAACTGTTTTTT	CASSGRLDEKLFF
TRBD1	TRBV19	TRBJ2-1	.	TGTGCCAGTAGTATAGGGACAGGGTTAAAGTTCTTC	CASSIGTGLKFF
TRBD1	TRBV4-1	TRBJ1-2	.	TGCGCCAGCAGCCGGGACAGGGGGCTTAACTATGGCTACACCTTC	CASSRDRGLNYGYTF
.	TRBV4-1	TRBJ2-4	.	TGCGCCAGCAGCCAGGTAGAGGGTGGGGGATTGATACACCTAGCCAAAAACATTCAGTACTTC	CASSQVEGGGLIHLAKNIQYF
.	TRBV7-2	TRBJ2-7	.	TGTGCCAGCAGCTTAGCGGCGGACACAACCTACGAGCAGTACTTC	CASSLAADTTYEQYF
TRBD1	TRBV6-4	TRBJ2-5	.	TGTGCCAGCAGTCCCGGACAGGGGAGCGGAGAGACCCAGTACTTC	CASSPGQGSGETQYF
.	TRBV7-9	TRBJ1-1	.	TGTGCCAGCAGCGGGATTGGACAGTTATACACTGAAGCTTTCTTT	CASSGIGQLYTEAFF
TRBD2	TRBV27	TRBJ2-1	.	TGTGCCAGCAGTCCCGGGACTAGGTACGATGACAATGAGCAGTTCTTC	CASSPGTRYDDNEQFF
.	TRBV28	TRBJ2-7	.	TGTGCCAGCAAAGACCCCCGGACTGGATACGAGCAGTACTTC	CASKDPRTGYEQYF
TRBD2	TRBV28	TRBJ2-5	.	TGTGCCAGCAGTTTATATCGGGAGGGGCTAGAGACCCAGTACTTC	CASSLYREGLETQYF
.	TRBV11-2	TRBJ1-5	.	TGTGCCAGCAGCTGGGCAGGGTCTCAGCCCCAGCATTTT	CASSWAGSQPQHF
.	TRBV30	TRBJ2-5	.	TGTGCCTGGAGTGTTGCCGGGACCCTTTCCTGGGAGCAGTACTTC	CAWSVAGTLSWEQYF
.	TRBV27	TRBJ2-3	.	TGTGCCAGCAGTTCCCGCACAGATACGCAGTATTTT	CASSSRTDTQYF
TRBD1	TRBV6-1	TRBJ2-5	few	TGTGCCAGCAGTGAACCAGGACAGGGTTATGGGACCCAGTACTTC	CASSEPGQGYGTQYF
TRBD1	TRBV6-6	TRBJ2-5	.	TGTGCCAGCAGAGGGGGACAGGGGAACCAAGAGACCCAGTACTTC	CASRGGQGNQETQYF
TRBD2	TRBV9	TRBJ2-3	.	TGTGCCAGCAGCCCTGGGACTACTTCTAGCACAGATACGCAGTATTTT	CASSPGTTSSTDTQYF
.	TRBV28	TRBJ2-3	.	TGTGCCAGCAACACTTACACAGATACGCAGTATTTT	CASNTYTDTQYF
.	TRBV5-1	TRBJ2-2	.	TGCGCCAGCAGCTACCCTTATGCCGGGATAGGGAACACCGGGGAGCTGTTTTTT	CASSYPYAGIGNTGELFF
.	TRBV11-3	TRBJ2-2	.	TGTGCCAGCAGTCGTCCCAGCGAGGCCGGGGAGCTGTTTTTT	CASSRPSEAGELFF
.	TRBV28	TRBJ1-1	.	TGTGCCACGACGACAGCCGAGAACACTGAAGCTTTCTTT	CATTTAENTEAFF
.	TRBV28	TRBJ2-7	.	TGTGCCAGCAGTAAAGGGACAAGGGGCGCCTACGAGCAGTACTTC	CASSKGTRGAYEQYF
.	TRBV5-1	TRBJ1-3	.	TGCGCCAGCAGTTTCGACAGCTCTGGAAACACCATATATTTT	CASSFDSSGNTIYF
TRBD2	TRBV6-1	TRBJ2-1	.	TGTGCCAGCAGTCGACTAGCGGACAACAATGAGCAGTTCTTC	CASSRLADNNEQFF
TRBD1	TRBV5-6	TRBJ2-2	.	TGTGCCAGCAGCCCCGGACAGGGGTCGAACACCGGGGAGCTGTTTTTT	CASSPGQGSNTGELFF
.	TRBV7-9	TRBJ1-5	.	TGTGCCAGCAGCCCCTCCCCCGGAGGGGGCAATCAGCCCCAGCATTTT	CASSPSPGGGNQPQHF
.	TRBV19	TRBJ2-3	.	TGTGCCAGCTCTTGGGAGAGGGATACGCAGTATTTT	CASSWERDTQYF
.	TRBV5-1	TRBJ1-1	.	TGCGCCAGCAGCCGGTCAACAGGGTCCTCTGAAGCTTTCTTT	CASSRSTGSSEAFF
TRBD1	TRBV5-1	TRBJ2-7	.	TGCGCCAGCAGCCTGCTAAACGGGGACAGGGACGTGTGGCAGTACTTC	CASSLLNGDRDVWQYF
TRBD1	TRBV5-4	TRBJ1-5	.	TGTGCCAGCAGCTTGGGACAGGGACGCAATCAGCCCCAGCATTTT	CASSLGQGRNQPQHF
TRBD2	TRBV29-1	TRBJ2-1	.	TGCAGCGGAATAGGGACTAGCGGGACGAATAAGCAGTTCTTC	CSGIGTSGTNKQFF
.	TRBV7-2	TRBJ2-3	.	TGTGCCAGCAGCTTACCTCCGGGGGATACGCAGTATTTT	CASSLPPGDTQYF
TRBD2	TRBV5-6	TRBJ2-1	.	TGTGCCAGCAGCGGAGCGGGAGTTTACTACAATGAGCAGTTCTTC	CASSGAGVYYNEQFF
TRBD2	TRBV27	TRBJ2-1	.	TGTGCCAGCAGTTATCTCGGGACTAGCGTTTCCGCCAAGCAGTTCTTC	CASSYLGTSVSAKQFF
.	TRBV7-2	TRBJ2-7	.	TGTGCCAGCAGCTTGAACCTGGTTTCCTACGAGCAGTACTTC	CASSLNLVSYEQYF
.	TRBV27	TRBJ1-4	.	TGTGCCAGCAGTTTATCCAGAGTTAATGAAAAACTGTTTTTT	CASSLSRVNEKLFF
TRBD2	TRBV7-9	TRBJ2-7	.	TGTGCCAGCAGTACTGCCGGGACTAGAAACTACGAGCAGTACTTC	CASSTAGTRNYEQYF
TRBD1	TRBV7-2	TRBJ2-7	.	TGTGCCAGCAGCCGCTACCCGGGACAGTACACCTACGAGCAGTACTTC	CASSRYPGQYTYEQYF
.	TRBV14	TRBJ2-2	.	TGTGCCAGCAGCCAAGGCGGGTTCAACACCGGGGAGCTGTTTTTT	CASSQGGFNTGELFF
TRBD1	TRBV9	TRBJ1-5	once	TGTGCCAGCAGCGTTGGAACAGGGGGCGGAGTGGGTCAGCCCCAGCATTTT	CASSVGTGGGVGQPQHF
.	TRBV5-5	TRBJ1-1	.	TGTGCCAGCAGATGGGGAAACACTGAAGCTTTCTTT	CASRWGNTEAFF
.	TRBV6-1	TRBJ1-5	.	TGTGCCAGCACTCTAATGGAGAATAATCAGCCCCAGCATTTT	CASTLMENNQPQHF
.	TRBV5-4	TRBJ2-5	.	TGTGCCAGCAGCTTTCGCCGACTCGGAATAGGGGAGACCCAGTACTTC	CASSFRRLGIGETQYF
.	TRBV18	TRBJ2-5	.	TGTGCCAGCTCACCAAACACCGCTGGGGGACAAGAGACCCAGTACTTC	CASSPNTAGGQETQYF
.	TRBV10-3	TRBJ2-3	.	TGTGCCACCTCCGACAGCACAGATACGCAGTATTTT	CATSDSTDTQYF
.	TRBV7-2	TRBJ2-1	.	TGTGCCAGCAGCTTAACCACAGGGAACAATGAGCAGTTCTTC	CASSLTTGNNEQFF
.	TRBV9	TRBJ2-3	.	TGTGCCAGCAGCTATTCAGGTCGCAGCACAGATACGCAGTATTTT	CASSYSGRSTDTQYF
.	TRBV11-3	TRBJ2-3	.	TGTGCCAGCAGCTTAGATTGGGACGGGGATACGCAGTATTTT	CASSLDWDGDTQYF
TRBD1	TRBV7-2	TRBJ2-7	.	TGTGCCAGCAGCCCGACCGGGACAGGGGCCTACGAGCAGTACTTC	CASSPTGTGAYEQYF
TRBD2	TRBV4-1	TRBJ2-7	.	TGCGCCAGCAGCCTCGTCTCGGGAGGCTACGAGCAGTACTTC	CASSLVSGGYEQYF
.	TRBV4-1	TRBJ2-7	once	TGCGCCAGCAGCCAAGAAAGAGGGCCGGGAGAGCAGTACTTC	CASSQERGPGEQYF